This T cell receptor beta chain was sequenced during a study of T cells in localized non-small cell lung cancer. Trimming took off 5 bases at V and 4 bases at J, with 9 bases between the two ends. Germline V gives CDR1 DFQATT, CDR2 SNEGSKA (reference sequence). The CDR3 runs to 11 residues. Assay used: immunoSEQ multiplex PCR; TCRdb lists only in-frame clones, some missing. There are tens of thousands of clones in the sample; roughly 86% occur only once, and around 15% lies in the top ten. The study's findings and limits: There was higher T cell clonality in uninvolved adjacent lung than in tumor, and it was highest there.

This clone was recorded once. What it binds is not known. The rearrangement links TRBV20-1 to TRBJ2-7; possible D gene TRBD1, 6 bases. The clonotype originates from a man aged 35-69 years with stage I squamous cell lung carcinoma. This material consisted of peripheral blood, taken before any cancer treatment. In DNA, the CDR3 is TGCAGTGCTTGGACAGCTTACGAGCAGTACTTC. Its protein product is CSAWTAYEQYF.